The text below deals with one TCR beta chain. Germline CDR1 is SGHRS and CDR2 is YFSETQ. The CDR3 covers 14 residues. Trimming took 0 bases from V and 0 from J, leaving 6 bases between them. This specimen belongs to a study of cytomegalovirus exposure and HLA in healthy donors. Turning to the study itself: In terms of ancestry, the Caucasian-associated cluster contained 75% to 85% of the 398 genotyped donors.

Primers included in the PCR were 60 Vbeta and 13 Jbeta primers. Produced via immunoSEQ multiplex PCR; TCRdb's table is partial and in-frame only. Its listing shows approximately 100,000 clones. This receptor was taken from a man aged 50 or older in good health and CMV-seronegative. Sequences were obtained from PBMCs. The chain has TRBV5-1 and TRBJ1-1; D not certain. The CDR3 sequence is CASSLDGLNTEAFF. The DNA for the CDR3 is TGCGCCAGCAGCTTGGACGGTTTGAACACTGAAGCTTTCTTT.